This T cell receptor beta chain was captured in a study of identical twins. The study's findings and limits: Twins' excess sharing was less marked for out-of-frame beta sequences.

After template switching added a universal primer site, the resulting cDNA carried unique molecular identifiers. Using its own MiXCR run on the 5' RACE reads, TCRdb lists one record per CDR3 protein. The table has 1.5 million to 2 million distinct CDR3 sequences, roughly a third seen once. The CDR3 runs to 13 residues. Germline V lookup: CDR1 MNHEY, CDR2 SVGAGI. The germline V and J ends were trimmed by 10 bases and 4 bases, with 16 bases remaining between them. This clonotype was seen only a few times. What it recognizes is unknown. Everyone who donated was a healthy Caucasian. The clonotype was recovered from a newborn girl in good health. The rearrangement uses TRBV6-5 and TRBJ1-2; tentative D call: TRBD1 (5 bases). Sequences were obtained from cord blood. The DNA for the CDR3 is TGTGCCATCGGGGCAGGAATTTTCTATGGCTACACCTTC. Encoded protein: CAIGAGIFYGYTF.